A single T cell receptor beta chain is shown here with its context. Antigen unknown. This sample is drawn from a study of shared clonotypes between healthy human individuals. As defined, naive CD8 cells were CD45RO-negative and positively selected for CCR7, with terminally differentiated effector memory CD45RA+ cells excluded. Study conclusions and caveats: Naive subsets generally exceeded memory subsets in estimated richness.

Produced via immunoSEQ multiplex PCR; TCRdb's table is partial and in-frame only. The data contain roughly 600,000 clones, about 98% of them seen just once; the ten biggest clones take up 0.3%. Germline CDR1 and CDR2: SGHDT and YYEEEE. With 3 bases removed from V and 7 bases from J, the gap between germline ends came to 13 bases. CDR3 length: 13 amino acids. The V gene is TRBV5-6, the J gene TRBJ1-2; possible D gene TRBD1, 5 bases. The sequenced sample consisted of naive CD8+ T cells sorted from blood. This sequence was found in a man younger than 40 in good health. DNA for the CDR3: TGTGCCAGCAGCTCCAGGGCGGCGGGTGGCTACACCTTC. The encoded protein is CASSSRAAGGYTF.